These T cell receptor beta chains were read from a single sample in a study of blood T cell repertoires in COVID-19. TCRdb keeps only in-frame clones here, not all; method: immunoSEQ multiplex PCR. The sample has about 160,000 clones; approximately 77% are singletons. Sequences were obtained from PBMCs or T cells enriched from blood (not recorded which). The source of these receptors is a man in his sixties who had recovered from COVID-19. The CDR3 runs from the conserved cysteine through the conserved F or W. The D gene is left open where the match is weak. Size is omitted from some rows. Given values are once, few, many or a class for expanded clones.

D gene	V gene	J gene	clone size	CDR3 protein	CDR3 DNA
TRBD1	TRBV5-1	TRBJ2-7	.	CASSVRDRQPYEQYF	TGCGCCAGCAGCGTCCGGGACAGGCAACCCTACGAGCAGTACTTC
TRBD1	TRBV9	TRBJ2-1	.	CASSAGLTGTGGVNEQFF	TGTGCCAGCAGCGCCGGTCTGACCGGGACAGGGGGGGTCAATGAGCAGTTCTTC
TRBD1	TRBV5-1	TRBJ2-3	.	CASSLQGAVIRDTQYF	TGCGCCAGCAGTTTACAGGGGGCCGTCATTAGAGATACGCAGTATTTT
.	TRBV27	TRBJ2-3	.	CASASYGQGDTQYF	TGTGCCAGCGCCTCCTATGGGCAGGGTGATACGCAGTATTTT
.	TRBV30	TRBJ1-3	.	CAWNREGSGNTIYF	TGTGCCTGGAACCGTGAGGGCTCTGGAAACACCATATATTTT
TRBD2	TRBV3-1/TRBV3-2	TRBJ2-1	.	CASSQGSGGLAGPNEQFF	TGTGCCAGCAGCCAAGGTTCGGGGGGACTAGCGGGACCCAATGAGCAGTTCTTC
TRBD1	TRBV7-9	TRBJ1-6	.	CASSLAIQGGALHF	TGTGCCAGCAGCTTAGCAATTCAGGGGGGTGCCCTCCACTTT
TRBD1	TRBV9	TRBJ2-3	.	CASSPRTGNEVDTQYF	TGTGCCAGCAGCCCTCGGACAGGGAATGAGGTAGATACGCAGTATTTT
TRBD2	TRBV29-1	TRBJ2-2	.	CSVEDSVAGVFTGELFF	TGCAGCGTTGAAGATTCGGTAGCGGGAGTGTTCACCGGGGAGCTGTTTTTT
.	TRBV6-5	TRBJ1-3	.	CASSYNRPTSGNTIYF	TGTGCCAGCAGTTACAACAGACCGACCTCTGGAAACACCATATATTTT
.	TRBV30	TRBJ2-5	few	CAWSGTEETQYF	TGTGCCTGGAGTGGGACAGAAGAGACCCAGTACTTC
.	TRBV5-4	TRBJ2-2	.	CASSLGDTDTGELFF	TGTGCCAGCAGCTTGGGGGACACTGACACCGGGGAGCTGTTTTTT
TRBD1	TRBV5-8	TRBJ2-5	.	CASSSGQGKETQYF	TGTGCCAGCAGCTCCGGACAGGGGAAGGAGACCCAGTACTTC
.	TRBV5-4	TRBJ1-1	.	CASRAGPGEAFF	TGTGCCAGCAGGGCGGGCCCCGGGGAAGCTTTCTTT
TRBD2	TRBV4-1	TRBJ2-7	.	CASSQVLLAGGSSSYEQYF	TGCGCCAGCAGCCAAGTCTTACTAGCGGGAGGAAGTAGCTCCTACGAGCAGTACTTC
TRBD2	TRBV19	TRBJ2-7	.	CASSTHIGGSVNEQYF	TGTGCCAGTAGTACACATATCGGCGGGAGTGTCAACGAGCAGTACTTC
.	TRBV5-6	TRBJ1-2	.	CASRARSLVRDYGYTF	TGTGCCAGCAGAGCACGGTCCCTCGTGCGCGACTATGGCTACACCTTC
TRBD1	TRBV30	TRBJ2-7	.	CAFYRGTYEQYF	TGTGCCTTCTACAGGGGTACCTACGAGCAGTACTTC
TRBD1	TRBV6-4	TRBJ1-5	.	CASSPDRGGQPQHF	TGTGCCAGCAGTCCGGACAGGGGAGGGCAGCCCCAGCATTTT
.	TRBV5-6	TRBJ1-1	.	CASSLAFRGTAEAFF	TGTGCCAGCAGCTTGGCTTTTCGGGGGACGGCTGAAGCTTTCTTT
TRBD1	TRBV5-1	TRBJ2-7	few	CASSPYSGQNPYSYEQYF	TGCGCCAGCAGCCCGTACTCGGGACAGAACCCCTACTCCTACGAGCAGTACTTC
TRBD2	TRBV6-4	TRBJ2-3	once	CASSPLAGGSDTQYF	TGTGCCAGCAGCCCACTAGCGGGAGGCTCAGATACGCAGTATTTT
.	TRBV28	TRBJ2-2	few	CASRPSMGLRHTGELFF	TGTGCCAGCAGGCCATCGATGGGACTCCGACACACCGGGGAGCTGTTTTTT
.	TRBV5-4	TRBJ2-7	.	CASSREVSYEQYF	TGTGCCAGCAGCCGTGAGGTTTCCTACGAGCAGTACTTC
.	TRBV6-1	TRBJ2-3	.	CASSEGAFPTDTQYF	TGTGCCAGCAGTGAAGGGGCCTTTCCCACAGATACGCAGTATTTT
TRBD2	TRBV5-1	TRBJ2-1	once	CASSLVLAGGPGNEQFF	TGCGCCAGCAGCTTGGTGCTAGCGGGAGGGCCGGGAAATGAGCAGTTCTTC
TRBD2	TRBV7-7	TRBJ2-3	few	CASSPSFSGGATDTQYF	TGTGCCAGCAGCCCCTCCTTTTCGGGGGGGGCAACAGATACGCAGTATTTT
TRBD2	TRBV27	TRBJ2-3	.	CASSLGIAGSGNTQYF	TGTGCCAGCAGTTTGGGAATAGCGGGGAGCGGGAATACGCAGTATTTT
.	TRBV28	TRBJ1-6	few	CASSLGGDYNSPLHF	TGTGCCAGCAGTTTAGGCGGGGATTATAATTCACCCCTCCACTTT
TRBD2	TRBV24-1	TRBJ2-1	.	CATSDTLPGGSDEQFF	TGTGCCACCAGTGACACCCTCCCGGGGGGAAGCGATGAGCAGTTCTTC
TRBD1	TRBV7-2	TRBJ1-2	many	CASSGAGTGVYGYTF	TGTGCCAGCAGCGGGGCCGGGACAGGGGTTTATGGCTACACCTTC